This entry lists 31 T cell receptor beta chains sequenced from one sample in a study of cytomegalovirus exposure and HLA in healthy donors. 60 Vbeta and 13 Jbeta primers were used in PCR. Libraries were prepared by immunoSEQ multiplex PCR; TCRdb keeps only in-frame clonotypes and omits some of them. The sample contains 120,000 or so clones, roughly 80% of which appear only once. The specimen sequenced was PBMCs. The receptor set was obtained from a woman aged 30 to 39 in good health and CMV-seronegative.

V and J are TRBV10-3 and TRBJ1-2; D is undetermined. V lost 5 bases to trimming and J lost 4 bases, with 14 bases between them. The CDR3 has 14 amino acids. CDR1 is ENHRY, CDR2 SYGVKD, per germline. CDR3 in amino acids: CAISWGEPVYGYTF. CDR3 coding DNA: TGTGCCATCAGTTGGGGAGAACCAGTCTATGGCTACACCTTC.

The V gene is TRBV6-5, the J gene TRBJ1-5; D may be TRBD1 (5 bases). The CDR3 is 13 amino acids. With 4 bases removed from V and 12 bases from J, the gap between germline ends came to 16 bases. CDR1 MNHEY and CDR2 SVGAGI come from the germline V gene. The DNA for the CDR3 is TGTGCCAGCAGTTGGACGGCCGGGGGGAGCCAGCATTTT. This sequence encodes CASSWTAGGSQHF.

This clone has only a few counts. This chain connects TRBV4-1 to TRBJ1-4, with D possibly being TRBD1 (5 bases). V lost 0 bases and J lost 6, with 11 bases in between. This CDR3 contains 15 residues. CDR1 and CDR2 (germline): MGHRA, YSYEKL. As DNA, the CDR3 is TGCGCCAGCAGCCAAGACGGGCAGGGTTATGAAAAACTGTTTTTT. Amino acid sequence: CASSQDGQGYEKLFF.

J is TRBJ1-6 and V is TRBV4-3, with D possibly matching TRBD1 (5 bases). V lost 0 bases and J 2 bases, leaving 8 bases between the germline ends. CDR1 LGHNA and CDR2 YSLEER come from the germline V gene. This CDR3 has 16 amino acids. CDR3 in amino acids: CASSQDTGAYNSPLHF. As DNA, the CDR3 is TGCGCCAGCAGCCAAGATACGGGGGCCTATAATTCACCCCTCCACTTT.

The V gene is TRBV7-8, the J gene TRBJ1-2, with 9 positions matching TRBD1. Trimming at V came to 5 bases and at J to 5 bases, leaving 6 bases not matched to a gene. Germline V lookup: CDR1 SGHVS, CDR2 FQNEAQ. The CDR3 is 14 amino acids. The CDR3 DNA reads TGTGCCAGCAGCCCGCGGACAGGGGATTATGGCTACACCTTC. It yields the protein CASSPRTGDYGYTF.

This clone was counted many times. CDR3 sequence reads: CASSPGQGASGELFF. CDR3 sequence (DNA): TGTGCCAGCAGCCCGGGGCAGGGGGCGTCCGGGGAGCTGTTTTTT. The rearrangement uses TRBV7-6 and TRBJ2-2; 8 positions match TRBD1. The V gene end was trimmed by 5 bases and the J gene end by 6 bases; junction bases not matched to a gene: 8. The length of the CDR3 is 15 residues. CDR1 SGHVS and CDR2 FNYEAQ come from the germline V gene.

The chain carries TRBV29-1 and TRBJ2-7; D possibly corresponds to TRBD1 (6 bases). CDR1 and CDR2 (germline): SQVTM, ANQGSEA. The CDR3 sequence is 14 residues long. V gave up 7 bases and J gave up 2 bases, with 18 bases separating them. The CDR3: CSDSGTRKTYEQYF. The DNA of the CDR3 is TGCAGCGACTCCGGGACACGGAAGACCTACGAGCAGTACTTC.

The chain links TRBV11-2 to TRBJ2-3; 7 bases align to TRBD2. V lost 2 bases and J lost 4; bases outside the gene matches: 3. Germline loops: CDR1 SGHAT, CDR2 FQNNGV. The CDR3 runs to 14 residues. The CDR3 DNA follows: TGTGCCAGCAGCTTATCGGGAGGCTCAGATACGCAGTATTTT. Its translation: CASSLSGGSDTQYF. The full variable domain, in which reference TRBV11-2 and TRBJ2-3 provide the parts outside the CDR3, is EAGVAQSPRYKIIEKRQSVAFWCNPISGHATLYWYQQILGQGPKLLIQFQNNGVVDDSQLPKDRFSAERLKGVDSTLKIQPAKLEDSAVYLCASSLSGGSDTQYFGPGTRLTVL.

This sequence joins TRBV5-1 and TRBJ2-7; the D gene is possibly TRBD2 (5 bases). Germline loops: CDR1 SGHRS, CDR2 YFSETQ. Trimming removed 4 bases from V and 6 bases from J, with 17 bases in between. The CDR3 is made up of 14 amino acids. This CDR3 reads CASSRGRDESEQYF. The CDR3, as DNA: TGCGCCAGCAGCCGGGGTCGGGATGAGAGCGAGCAGTACTTC.

V usage is TRBV9 and J usage is TRBJ2-2, with 7 bases that match TRBD2. Looked up from germline, CDR1 is SGDLS and CDR2 is YYNGEE. The CDR3 length is 15 residues. V trimming: 4 bases; J trimming: 7 bases; junction bases outside the gene matches: 10. The CDR3 DNA follows: TGTGCCAGCAGCTCCCGCCAGCGGGGATTCGGGGAGCTGTTTTTT. This translates into CASSSRQRGFGELFF. The full variable domain, completed using reference TRBV9 and TRBJ2-2, is DSGVTQTPKHLITATGQRVTLRCSPRSGDLSVYWYQQSLDQGLQFLIQYYNGEERAKGNILERFSAQQFPDLHSELNLSSLELGDSALYFCASSSRQRGFGELFFGEGSRLTVL.

V gene TRBV19 combines with J gene TRBJ2-5; 7 bases fit TRBD1. The CDR3 length is 14 residues. CDR1 is LNHDA and CDR2 is SQIVND in the germline V gene (reference sequence). V shed 3 bases and J 2 bases; nucleotides not matched to a gene: 3. CDR3: CASSMRQGQETQYF. As DNA, the CDR3 is TGTGCCAGTAGTATGCGACAGGGACAAGAGACCCAGTACTTC.

This clone was seen just once. J is TRBJ2-7 and V is TRBV7-8; perhaps TRBD2 as D (6 bases). CDR1 SGHVS and CDR2 FQNEAQ come from the germline V gene. This CDR3 has 15 residues. V was trimmed by 1 base and J by 3 bases, leaving 13 bases between them. CDR3 nucleotide sequence: TGTGCCAGCAGCTTAGTCGGCGGGATCAACTACGAGCAGTACTTC. The encoded protein is CASSLVGGINYEQYF. Filled out from reference TRBV7-8 and TRBJ2-7, the complete variable domain reads GAGVSQSPRYKVAKRGQDVALRCDPISGHVSLFWYQQALGQGPEFLTYFQNEAQLDKSGLPSDRFFAERPEGSVSTLKIQRTQQEDSAVYLCASSLVGGINYEQYFGPGTRLTVT.

V gene TRBV11-2 combines with J gene TRBJ2-1; TRBD2 agrees at 9 bases. The CDR3 is 16 amino acids. The V gene's germline CDR1 is SGHAT and CDR2 FQNNGV. Germline trimming cut 0 bases from V and 9 bases from J; bases unmatched to any gene: 9. CDR3 amino acids: CASSLERGGPSAEQFF. The CDR3 DNA follows: TGTGCCAGCAGCTTAGAGCGGGGGGGGCCCTCGGCTGAGCAGTTCTTC.

The chain employs TRBV2 and TRBJ1-2; 8 positions match TRBD1. Germline V lookup: CDR1 SNHLY, CDR2 FYNNEI. This CDR3 has 13 residues. The ends lost 5 bases at V and 3 bases at J; junction bases unmatched: 2. CDR3 region: CASSQDRDYGYTF. The CDR3 nucleotides are TGTGCCAGCAGTCAGGACAGGGACTATGGCTACACCTTC.

The V call is TRBV9, the J call TRBJ1-5; D unclear. V was clipped by 2 bases and J by 5 bases, with 8 bases between them. Germline CDR1 SGDLS, CDR2 YYNGEE. The length of the CDR3 is 13 residues. The CDR3 DNA sequence: TGTGCCAGCAGCGTTTCCGGGGATCAGCCCCAGCATTTT. It encodes CASSVSGDQPQHF.

V gene TRBV13 combines with J gene TRBJ1-5; weak D call: TRBD1 (6 bases). Germline CDR1 and CDR2: PRHDT and FYEKMQ (reference sequence). The CDR3 totals 14 residues. V was cut by 0 bases and J by 4 bases, with 7 bases left in between. The CDR3 loop is CASSLGQGNQPQHF. DNA of the CDR3: TGTGCCAGCAGCTTAGGACAGGGAAATCAGCCCCAGCATTTT.

This clone was observed a handful of times. Written as DNA, the CDR3 is TGTGCCAGCAGTTACTCGATAAAAGCGGAGTACACTGAAGCTTTCTTT. It translates to CASSYSIKAEYTEAFF. The chain carries TRBV6-5 and TRBJ1-1, with D unclear. Trimming shortened V by 0 bases and J by 3 bases, and 14 bases separated the two germline ends. This CDR3 has 16 amino acids. Germline CDR1 reads MNHEY; CDR2 reads SVGAGI.

The chain uses TRBV6-1 and TRBJ1-5, with a weak D call TRBD1 (5 bases). Germline-derived CDR1 and CDR2 are MNHNS and SASEGT. V was pared by 7 bases and J by 6 bases, with 16 bases between. This CDR3 spans 14 amino acids. The chain's CDR3 is CASTALGGGQPQHF. CDR3 DNA sequence: TGTGCCAGCACCGCCTTGGGGGGAGGTCAGCCCCAGCATTTT.

V is TRBV2 and J is TRBJ1-6, with 8 bases lining up with TRBD1. Germline loops: CDR1 SNHLY, CDR2 FYNNEI. CDR3 size: 14 residues. Germline trimming cut 6 bases from V and 9 bases from J; bases unmatched to any gene: 7. Written as DNA, the CDR3 is TGTGCCAGCAGCCGACAGGGGATCGGTTCACCCCTCCACTTT. Its protein product is CASSRQGIGSPLHF.

This clone was observed a handful of times. The same CDR3 also results from other DNA sequences found in this sample. The rearrangement uses TRBV5-1 and TRBJ1-1; unclear D gene. Germline assignment: CDR1 SGHRS and CDR2 YFSETQ. The V end was cut by 1 base, the J end by 1 base, with 8 bases between. The CDR3 length is 14 residues. The CDR3 sequence is CASSLRPGNTEAFF. The CDR3 DNA reads as TGCGCCAGCAGCTTGAGGCCAGGGAACACTGAAGCTTTCTTT.

This chain uses TRBV19 with TRBJ1-1; no definite D call. With 0 bases removed from V and 2 bases from J, the gap between germline ends came to 10 bases. The CDR3 extends over 15 amino acids. Germline loops: CDR1 LNHDA, CDR2 SQIVND (reference sequence). This chain's CDR3 is CASSIDARGNTEAFF. In DNA form, the CDR3 reads TGTGCCAGTAGTATAGACGCCCGGGGAAACACTGAAGCTTTCTTT. The whole variable domain, remainder taken from reference TRBV19 and TRBJ1-1, is DGGITQSPKYLFRKEGQNVTLSCEQNLNHDAMYWYRQDPGQGLRLIYYSQIVNDFQKGDIAEGYSVSREKKESFPLTVTSAQKNPTAFYLCASSIDARGNTEAFFGQGTRLTVV.

V usage is TRBV10-3 and J usage is TRBJ1-1, with D possibly matching TRBD1 (5 bases). The V and J ends lost 7 bases and 0 bases respectively, with 6 bases between them. The germline V gene encodes CDR1 ENHRY and CDR2 SYGVKD. The CDR3 loop spans 12 amino acids. CDR3 region: CAITGMNTEAFF. CDR3 DNA: TGTGCCATCACAGGGATGAACACTGAAGCTTTCTTT.

This chain joins TRBV30 and TRBJ2-3, with TRBD2 matching 8 bases. CDR1 is GTSNPN and CDR2 is SVGIG in the germline V gene (reference sequence). V lost 5 bases to trimming and J lost 0 bases; unmatched junction nucleotides: 1. The length of the CDR3 is 13 residues. The CDR3 DNA is TGTGCCTGGGCGGGGGGCAGCACAGATACGCAGTATTTT. The encoded protein is CAWAGGSTDTQYF.

V and J are TRBV28 and TRBJ1-3; 8 bases line up with TRBD1. The V segment lost 8 bases and the J segment 5 bases; nucleotides outside the gene matches: 8. Germline V gene sequence: CDR1 MDHEN, CDR2 SYDVKM. The CDR3 covers 14 residues. The CDR3 DNA sequence: TGTGCCAGCGGAGATGACAGGGGTCGAAACACCATATATTTT. This sequence encodes CASGDDRGRNTIYF.

This clone turned up a few times. This chain joins TRBV7-3 and TRBJ2-7; 7 bases are shared with TRBD1. Losses at the gene ends were 4 bases for V and 7 bases for J; bases not matched to a gene: 10. Germline CDR1 is SGHTA and CDR2 is FQGTGA. The CDR3 is made up of 14 amino acids. This CDR3 reads CASSSNRGSREQYF. In DNA, the CDR3 is TGTGCCAGCAGCTCAAACAGGGGCTCTAGGGAGCAGTACTTC.

This clone was observed a single time. This chain joins TRBV4-2 and TRBJ1-1; TRBD1 matches at 7 bases. With V trimmed by 3 bases and J by 1 base, 5 bases remained unmatched. Germline CDR1 is LGHNA and CDR2 is YNFKEQ. The CDR3 has 15 residues. The CDR3 region has the DNA TGTGCCAGCAGCCAGACCGGGACAGAGAACACTGAAGCTTTCTTT. Its translation: CASSQTGTENTEAFF.

The rearrangement joins TRBV4-3 to TRBJ2-3; D may be TRBD1 (6 bases). Germline V lookup: CDR1 LGHNA, CDR2 YSLEER. The V end lost 6 bases, the J end lost 1 base, and 17 bases lay between the germline ends. CDR3 length: 16 residues. The CDR3 protein is CASSQARGGGTDTQYF. CDR3 nucleotide sequence: TGCGCCAGCAGTCAGGCCAGAGGGGGTGGCACAGATACGCAGTATTTT.

This clone was seen just once. The rearrangement joins TRBV4-1 to TRBJ2-2; TRBD1 matches at 7 bases. Germline V gene data show CDR1 as MGHRA and CDR2 as YSYEKL. V shed 6 bases, J shed 6 bases, and the junction held 13 bases outside the gene matches. The CDR3 covers 16 residues. The CDR3 loop reads CASRNYPIDRAGELFF. The CDR3 bases are TGCGCCAGCAGGAATTATCCTATTGACAGGGCCGGGGAGCTGTTTTTT.

The chain carries TRBV4-1 and TRBJ2-1; tentatively, D is TRBD1 (5 bases). CDR3 size: 13 residues. Per germline, CDR1 MGHRA and CDR2 YSYEKL. Trimming cost V 2 bases and J 9 bases, with 11 bases left between them. DNA of the CDR3: TGCGCCAGCAGCCAACAGGGATGGAGTGAGCAGTTCTTC. This encodes CASSQQGWSEQFF.

The rearrangement uses TRBV7-9 and TRBJ1-3; a weak D match, TRBD1 (6 bases). The CDR3 contains 13 residues. Trimming removed 8 bases from V and 2 bases from J, with 10 bases in between. CDR1 is SEHNR, CDR2 FQNEAQ, per germline (reference sequence). Here the CDR3 DNA reads TGTGCCAGCGGGGGCAGTACTGGAAACACCATATATTTT. Protein product: CASGGSTGNTIYF.

This clone has a handful of counts. J is TRBJ2-5 and V is TRBV18; 8 nucleotides align to TRBD1. The length of the CDR3 is 14 residues. Germline trimming cut 2 bases from V and 7 bases from J; bases unmatched to any gene: 6. CDR1 KGHSH and CDR2 LQKENI come from the germline V gene. The CDR3 loop reads CASSPGTGVGTQYF. CDR3 in DNA: TGTGCCAGCTCACCAGGGACAGGAGTAGGGACCCAGTACTTC.